This T cell receptor beta chain was captured by sequencing in a study of T cells after yellow fever vaccination. Study background: SMART-Seq v4 Ultra Low Input prepared libraries from low-cell fractions.

The germline CDR1 and CDR2 sequences are MNHEY and SVGEGT. Losses at the gene ends were 8 bases for V and 5 bases for J; bases not matched to a gene: 13. This CDR3 region has 17 residues. This clonotype was detected many times. The antigen is undetermined. MiXCR, applied by TCRdb to the 5' RACE reads, yields one record per CDR3 protein. The data hold about 150,000 distinct CDR3 sequences, with 5% to 8% observed a single time. Study-wide results and limits: Researchers cautioned that FACS-sorted repertoires could harbor abundant clonotypes contaminating from the bulk population.

Sequences were derived from CD4+ T cells sorted from PBMCs, sampled 10 days after the yellow fever booster vaccination. The rearrangement uses TRBV6-2 or TRBV6-3 and TRBJ2-1, with 12 bases lining up with TRBD2. The sequence came from a man in his thirties or forties who received the YFV17D yellow fever vaccine. This CDR3 reads CASRRPGTSGLHNEQFF. The CDR3 region has the DNA TGTGCCAGCCGTAGGCCCGGGACTAGCGGGTTGCACAATGAGCAGTTCTTC.